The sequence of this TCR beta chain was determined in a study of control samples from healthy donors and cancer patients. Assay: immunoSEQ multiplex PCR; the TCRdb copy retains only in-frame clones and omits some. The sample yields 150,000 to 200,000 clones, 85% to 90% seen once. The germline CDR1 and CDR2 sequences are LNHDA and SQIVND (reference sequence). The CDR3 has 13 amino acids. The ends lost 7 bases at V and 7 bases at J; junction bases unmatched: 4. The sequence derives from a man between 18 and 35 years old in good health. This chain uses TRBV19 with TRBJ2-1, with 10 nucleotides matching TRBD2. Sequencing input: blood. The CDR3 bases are TGTGCCAGTAATGGGGGACTAGCGAATGAGCAGTTCTTC. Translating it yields CASNGGLANEQFF.